What follows is one T cell receptor beta chain and its context. The sample belongs to a study of T cell changes during pregnancy in multiple sclerosis. TCRdb's table, derived via immunoSEQ multiplex PCR, lists solely in-frame clones and lacks some. This repertoire shows roughly 120,000 clones, 90% to 95% found once; its top ten account for roughly 5.7%. In germline, CDR1 is MNHEY, CDR2 SMNVEV (reference sequence). The CDR3 loop spans 16 amino acids. Trimming removed 6 bases from V and 1 base from J, with 16 bases in between. The chain employs TRBV27 and TRBJ1-5; D unclear. This clonotype originated in a female donor with multiple sclerosis, enrolled in a pregnancy study. The sample in question was peripheral blood, obtained before pregnancy. CDR3 in DNA: TGTGCCAGCAGGGCGAGGAGTTTTGAGAGCAATCAGCCCCAGCATTTT. Protein: CASRARSFESNQPQHF.